The 32 T cell receptor beta chains in this list originate from one sample, sequenced in a study of beta chain features in type 1 diabetes. The antigens these receptors bind are not known. Whole-study findings and limits: Within each of all four CD4+ subsets, Type 1 diabetes patients had TCRB CDR3s that were moderately but significantly shorter.

Every isolated RNA sample was fully reverse transcribed, so sequencing captured expressed TCRB transcripts. Only in-frame clones appear in the TCRdb table, and some are missing; sequencing was by immunoSEQ multiplex PCR. Of about 700,000 clones listed, around an eighth are singletons. The sequenced sample consisted of naive CD4+ T cells from blood. These receptors all stem from a man aged 18 to 35 with type 1 diabetes.

The sample holds a few counts of this clone. The J gene is TRBJ1-6, the V gene TRBV28; D is uncertain. Between the trimmed V and J ends, which lost 2 bases and 9 bases, there was a span of 5 bases. In germline, CDR1 is MDHEN, CDR2 SYDVKM. The CDR3 sequence is 12 residues long. The CDR3 DNA sequence: TGTGCCAGCAGTTTAAGTATTTCACCCCTCCACTTT. Its translation: CASSLSISPLHF.

This clone was seen a handful of times. The V and J genes are TRBV7-9 and TRBJ1-4, with D unclear. CDR3 size: 13 residues. Trimming pared 7 bases from V and 8 bases from J, leaving 14 bases between. Looked up from germline, CDR1 is SEHNR and CDR2 is FQNEAQ (reference sequence). CDR3 nucleotides: TGTGCCAGCACCCCGGCCGGGCGGGAAAAACTGTTTTTT. Protein: CASTPAGREKLFF.

This clone turned up a few times. The chain joins TRBV7-3 to TRBJ2-7; 8 bases are a match to TRBD2. The V gene's germline CDR1 is SGHTA and CDR2 FQGTGA. The CDR3 has 15 amino acids. V was clipped by 5 bases and J by 2 bases; unmatched bases: 8. Written as DNA, the CDR3 is TGTGCCAGCAGCCCCCGCGGGGGGTTCACCTACGAGCAGTACTTC. Amino acids: CASSPRGGFTYEQYF.

This clone was seen more than once but under ten times. The J gene is TRBJ2-2, the V gene TRBV30, with D unresolved. Germline lookup yields CDR1 GTSNPN and CDR2 SVGIG (reference sequence). V lost 2 bases and J 6 bases, leaving 16 bases between the germline ends. The CDR3 covers 15 residues. The CDR3 region has the DNA TGTGCCTGGAGTACCGGGTCCTCCTACGCCGGGGAGCTGTTTTTT. Its translation is CAWSTGSSYAGELFF. The full variable domain, completed using reference TRBV30 and TRBJ2-2, is SQTIHQWPATLVQPVGSPLSLECTVEGTSNPNLYWYRQAAGRGLQLLFYSVGIGQISSEVPQNLSASRPQDRQFILSSKKLLLSDSGFYLCAWSTGSSYAGELFFGEGSRLTVL.

The chain links TRBV6-6 to TRBJ1-2; 9 nucleotides match TRBD1. V lost 5 bases to trimming and J lost 2 bases; unmatched junction nucleotides: 0. CDR1 is MNHNY and CDR2 is SVGAGI in the germline V gene (reference sequence). The CDR3 covers 13 residues. The CDR3 DNA reads as TGTGCCAGCAGTGGACAGGGGAACTATGGCTACACCTTC. Translating it yields CASSGQGNYGYTF.

This chain joins TRBV11-3 and TRBJ2-5; D uncertain. The germline V gene has CDR1 SGHNT and CDR2 YENEEA. The V end lost 7 bases, the J end lost 5 bases, and 14 bases lay between the germline ends. This CDR3 has 13 amino acids. Written as DNA, the CDR3 is TGTGCCAGCAACTCCGGCCTTGAGGAGACCCAGTACTTC. This gives the protein CASNSGLEETQYF.

Only a few counts were recorded for this clone. V gene TRBV6-5 combines with J gene TRBJ1-6; the match to TRBD1 covers 7 bases. Germline V gene lookup returns CDR1 MNHEY and CDR2 SVGAGI. Unmatched junction bases numbered 7, after V lost 6 bases and J lost 8 bases. The CDR3 has 14 residues. The CDR3 loop is CASSRGQADSPLHF. The DNA for the CDR3 is TGTGCCAGCAGCCGAGGACAGGCGGATTCACCCCTCCACTTT.

This clone was picked up a small number of times. The chain joins TRBV6-4 to TRBJ2-7; D not certain. Germline V gene lookup returns CDR1 MRHNA and CDR2 SNTAGT. V was pared by 2 bases and J by 6 bases, with 8 bases between. This CDR3 comprises 12 residues. The chain's CDR3 is CASSDVSGEQYF. The CDR3, as DNA: TGTGCCAGCAGTGACGTCTCCGGCGAGCAGTACTTC.

This clone showed up just a few times. The gene calls are TRBV4-1 and TRBJ2-3; 9 nucleotides agree with TRBD1. The CDR3 contains 15 residues. With 3 bases clipped from V and 1 base from J, the junction kept 2 bases outside the gene matches. Germline-derived CDR1 and CDR2 are MGHRA and YSYEKL. The CDR3 sequence: CASSQGTGRTDTQYF. In DNA form, the CDR3 reads TGCGCCAGCAGCCAGGGGACAGGGCGCACAGATACGCAGTATTTT.

Only a few counts were recorded for this clone. V usage is TRBV9 and J usage is TRBJ1-5; TRBD1 might be the D (5 bases). This CDR3 spans 15 amino acids. CDR1 SGDLS and CDR2 YYNGEE come from the germline V gene. V was cut by 0 bases and J by 5 bases, with 12 bases left in between. CDR3 residues: CASSVDGGPDQPQHF. CDR3 coding DNA: TGTGCCAGCAGCGTAGACGGGGGACCCGATCAGCCCCAGCATTTT.

This clone was recorded a few times. Other DNA sequences in this sample translate to the same CDR3. The chain is built from TRBV18 and TRBJ2-7; tentatively, D is TRBD2 (5 bases). The V and J ends lost 2 bases and 4 bases respectively, with 6 bases between them. Germline V gives CDR1 KGHSH, CDR2 LQKENI. The CDR3 length is 12 residues. The DNA for the CDR3 is TGTGCCAGCTCACCAGGCGGGTACGAGCAGTACTTC. It encodes CASSPGGYEQYF.

This clone was found a few times. V is TRBV2 and J is TRBJ2-3; TRBD2 might be the D (5 bases). V lost 5 bases to trimming and J lost 4 bases, with 7 bases between them. Looked up from germline, CDR1 is SNHLY and CDR2 is FYNNEI. The CDR3 covers 12 residues. CDR3 region: CASSWRPDTQYF. The CDR3 DNA reads as TGTGCCAGCAGTTGGAGGCCAGATACGCAGTATTTT. The whole variable domain, remainder taken from reference TRBV2 and TRBJ2-3, is EPEVTQTPSHQVTQMGQEVILRCVPISNHLYFYWYRQILGQKVEFLVSFYNNEISEKSEIFDDQFSVERPDGSNFTLKIRSTKLEDSAMYFCASSWRPDTQYFGPGTRLTVL.

This rearrangement joins TRBV6-1 to TRBJ2-7; tentatively, D is TRBD2 (5 bases). The CDR3 covers 16 residues. From germline, CDR1 is MNHNS and CDR2 SASEGT. Trimming took off 1 base at V and 6 bases at J, with 19 bases between the two ends. In DNA, the CDR3 is TGTGCCAGCAGTGAAGGTGCGGGCGGGCATACCGGCGAGCAGTACTTC. Encoded protein: CASSEGAGGHTGEQYF.

This clone was counted only a few times. The rearrangement links TRBV4-1 to TRBJ2-4; D not resolved. CDR1 MGHRA and CDR2 YSYEKL come from the germline V gene. With 8 bases removed from V and 7 bases from J, the gap between germline ends came to 18 bases. This CDR3 has 14 amino acids. The CDR3 is CASGKLVGRNIQYF. CDR3 nucleotide sequence: TGCGCCAGCGGCAAGTTAGTTGGCCGTAACATTCAGTACTTC.

V gene TRBV11-2 combines with J gene TRBJ2-1, with D possibly TRBD1 on 5 matching bases. The CDR3 covers 19 residues. V lost 0 bases and J lost 2, with 20 bases in between. Germline V gene sequence: CDR1 SGHAT, CDR2 FQNNGV. CDR3 coding DNA: TGTGCCAGCAGCTTAGATTATAGTCAGGGCAGTCGACCCTACAATGAGCAGTTCTTC. Encoded protein: CASSLDYSQGSRPYNEQFF.

This clone was seen more than once but under ten times. This chain joins TRBV2 and TRBJ1-6, with D possibly being TRBD1 (5 bases). Germline V gene sequence: CDR1 SNHLY, CDR2 FYNNEI. CDR3 length: 15 amino acids. V was shortened by 4 bases and J by 7 bases, with 14 bases between the two germline ends. In DNA, the CDR3 is TGTGCCAGCAGTGCGGAGGGGTTGACAAATTCACCCCTCCACTTT. Protein: CASSAEGLTNSPLHF.

V and J are TRBV5-1 and TRBJ2-5; 10 nucleotides match TRBD2. The CDR3 runs to 14 residues. The V segment lost 7 bases and the J segment 6 bases; nucleotides outside the gene matches: 9. The V gene's germline CDR1 is SGHRS and CDR2 YFSETQ. Here the CDR3 reads CASGSGTSAKTQYF. Here the CDR3 DNA reads TGCGCCAGCGGTTCCGGGACTAGCGCGAAGACCCAGTACTTC.

This clone came up a few times. The chain combines TRBV5-1 with TRBJ2-1; no clear D gene. Trimming took off 0 bases at V and 0 bases at J, with 7 bases between the two ends. The CDR3 extends over 15 amino acids. The germline gives CDR1 SGHRS, CDR2 YFSETQ. CDR3 in DNA: TGCGCCAGCAGCTTGGAGCTGAGCTCCTACAATGAGCAGTTCTTC. Amino acid sequence: CASSLELSSYNEQFF.

The sample holds a few counts of this clone. The gene calls are TRBV7-9 and TRBJ2-5, with 7 bases aligning to TRBD2. CDR1 SEHNR and CDR2 FQNEAQ come from the germline V gene (reference sequence). J gave up 1 base and V 7 bases, and 9 bases lay outside the gene matches. The CDR3 sequence is 15 residues long. The CDR3 sequence is CASIEAGAPQETQYF. The CDR3 region has the DNA TGTGCCAGCATAGAGGCGGGAGCCCCCCAAGAGACCCAGTACTTC.

In this sample, this clone turned up a few times. This chain connects TRBV21-1 to TRBJ2-3; TRBD2 was called by the table and not checked on the DNA. TRBV21-1 is tagged as a pseudogene. The CDR3 is 14 amino acids. The CDR3 DNA reads as TGTGCCAGCAGCCTAGCGACTAGCACAGATACGCAGTATTTT. This codes for CASSLATSTDTQYF.

This clone has more than one count but fewer than ten. The chain links TRBV2 to TRBJ1-6; maybe TRBD1 (6 bases). The germline V gene has CDR1 SNHLY and CDR2 FYNNEI. This CDR3 comprises 13 residues. V was pared by 4 bases and J by 11 bases, with 12 bases between. DNA of the CDR3: TGTGCCAGCAGTGGGGGGGCGAATGCACCCCTCCACTTT. Encoded protein: CASSGGANAPLHF.

This clone has more than one count but fewer than ten. V is TRBV7-9 and J is TRBJ2-1, with D uncertain. Deletions cut 3 bases from V and 7 bases from J, with 7 bases between. The CDR3 is made up of 12 amino acids. Germline V lookup: CDR1 SEHNR, CDR2 FQNEAQ (reference sequence). The CDR3 sequence is CASSFNLNEQFF. Written as DNA, the CDR3 is TGTGCCAGCAGCTTTAATTTGAATGAGCAGTTCTTC. The full variable domain, rest sourced from reference TRBV7-9 and TRBJ2-1, is DTGVSQNPRHKITKRGQNVTFRCDPISEHNRLYWYRQTLGQGPEFLTYFQNEAQLEKSRLLSDRFSAERPKGSFSTLEIQRTEQGDSAMYLCASSFNLNEQFFGPGTRLTVL.

The chain carries TRBV18 and TRBJ1-3; perhaps TRBD1 as D (6 bases). With 6 bases removed from V and 0 bases from J, the gap between germline ends came to 18 bases. The CDR3 covers 17 residues. Germline CDR1 reads KGHSH; CDR2 reads LQKENI. The DNA for the CDR3 is TGTGCCAGCTCCCCGAAGGCAGGGGCGATCTCTGGAAACACCATATATTTT. Its protein product is CASSPKAGAISGNTIYF.

The sample holds a few counts of this clone. This sequence joins TRBV19 and TRBJ1-6; 7 bases map to TRBD1. Trimming at V came to 6 bases and at J to 10 bases, leaving 9 bases not matched to a gene. Germline assignment: CDR1 LNHDA and CDR2 SQIVND (reference sequence). The CDR3 extends over 14 amino acids. CDR3 loop: CASRLQGIGSPLHF. In DNA form, the CDR3 reads TGTGCCAGTAGATTACAGGGGATAGGATCACCCCTCCACTTT.

The chain is built from TRBV11-2 and TRBJ2-6; 7 nucleotides align to TRBD1. The CDR3 covers 13 residues. The V segment lost 5 bases and the J segment 12 bases; nucleotides outside the gene matches: 7. CDR1 is SGHAT and CDR2 is FQNNGV in the germline V gene. The CDR3 DNA reads TGTGCCAGCAGCCAACGTGGGGACAGCGTCCTGACTTTC. This codes for CASSQRGDSVLTF.

CDR3 DNA sequence: TGTGCCTGGAGTGAGGTTAAGGGGGCGCGAGAAAAACTGTTTTTT. The encoded protein is CAWSEVKGAREKLFF. The genes are TRBV30 and TRBJ1-4, with 7 bases aligning to TRBD1. Trimming took 1 base from V and 8 from J; bases not matched to a gene: 10. Germline V CDR1 and CDR2: GTSNPN, SVGIG (reference sequence). This CDR3 is 15 amino acids long.

This clone was found a few times. The chain links TRBV7-3 to TRBJ2-1, with 8 nucleotides matching TRBD2. CDR3 size: 16 residues. V dropped 2 bases and J dropped 0; count of bases not matched to a gene: 3. Looked up from germline, CDR1 is SGHTA and CDR2 is FQGTGA. In DNA, the CDR3 is TGTGCCAGCAGCTTATTAAGCGGGGGCTCCTACAATGAGCAGTTCTTC. This translates into CASSLLSGGSYNEQFF.

The chain links TRBV6-5 to TRBJ1-2; D might be TRBD1 (6 bases). The V end was cut by 6 bases, the J end by 7 bases, with 18 bases between. The CDR3 extends over 14 amino acids. CDR1 is MNHEY and CDR2 is SVGAGI in the germline V gene. CDR3 in DNA: TGTGCCAGCAGGACTCAGGGGACCACAAGTGGCTACACCTTC. Its protein product is CASRTQGTTSGYTF.

This clone has just one count. This sequence joins TRBV6-1 and TRBJ1-2; tentative D call: TRBD1 (6 bases). From germline, CDR1 is MNHNS and CDR2 SASEGT. The CDR3 contains 15 residues. The ends were cut back, 0 bases at V and 7 bases at J, with 15 bases in the middle. CDR3 in amino acids: CASSEAQGELGGYTF. The CDR3 DNA sequence: TGTGCCAGCAGTGAAGCACAGGGCGAATTGGGTGGCTACACCTTC.

This clone came up a few times. The V and J genes are TRBV6-5 and TRBJ2-4; tentative D call: TRBD2 (6 bases). The germline CDR1 and CDR2 sequences are MNHEY and SVGAGI. The CDR3 has 15 residues. V dropped 4 bases and J dropped 0 bases, with 10 bases sitting between them. The CDR3 loop reads CASSFVGGAKNIQYF. DNA for the CDR3: TGTGCCAGCAGTTTTGTCGGGGGAGCCAAAAACATTCAGTACTTC.

This chain links TRBV7-8 with TRBJ1-1; possible D gene TRBD1, 5 bases. Trimming removed 3 bases from V and 1 base from J, with 9 bases in between. The CDR3 length is 14 residues. CDR1 SGHVS and CDR2 FQNEAQ come from the germline V gene. In DNA, the CDR3 is TGTGCCAGCAGCTTGGGGGTTCCGAACACTGAAGCTTTCTTT. Translated: CASSLGVPNTEAFF.

This clone was detected only a few times. The V gene is TRBV30, the J gene TRBJ1-2, with D possibly TRBD1 on 5 matching bases. V lost 0 bases and J 6 bases, leaving 11 bases between the germline ends. The CDR3 spans 13 residues. The germline V gene has CDR1 GTSNPN and CDR2 SVGIG (reference sequence). The CDR3 DNA is TGTGCCTGGAGTGTATGGGAAGGGGATGGCTACACCTTC. It specifies CAWSVWEGDGYTF.